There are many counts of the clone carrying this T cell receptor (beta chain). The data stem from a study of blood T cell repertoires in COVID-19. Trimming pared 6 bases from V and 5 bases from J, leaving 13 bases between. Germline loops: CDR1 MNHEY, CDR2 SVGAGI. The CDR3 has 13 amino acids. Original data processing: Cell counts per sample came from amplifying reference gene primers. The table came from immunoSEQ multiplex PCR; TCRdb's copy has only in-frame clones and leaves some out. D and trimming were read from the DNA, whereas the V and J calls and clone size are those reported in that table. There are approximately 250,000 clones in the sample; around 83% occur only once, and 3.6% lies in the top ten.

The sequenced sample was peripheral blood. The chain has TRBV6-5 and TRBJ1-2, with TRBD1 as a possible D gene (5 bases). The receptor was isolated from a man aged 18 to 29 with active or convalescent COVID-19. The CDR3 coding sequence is TGTGCCAGCAGAGGGGCTCAAGAGTATGGCTACACCTTC. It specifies CASRGAQEYGYTF.